Listed here is a single TCR beta chain. Antigen unknown. The data originate from a study of cytomegalovirus exposure and HLA in healthy donors. Points from the study as a whole: Several of the most significant clusters appeared linked to common viral pathogens, based on a later analysis. Overall, approximately 150 TCR beta chains were annotated as cytomegalovirus-associated.

PCR employed 60 Vbeta and 13 Jbeta primers. Profiled with immunoSEQ multiplex PCR; TCRdb holds only in-frame clones, not every one. The data show roughly 140,000 clones, 82% seen once. Input material: PBMCs. The TCR comes from a male donor in good health and CMV-seronegative.

The CDR3 DNA sequence: TGTGCCAGCAGCTTAGGGGGGACAGGGGCATGGAGGCCCCAGCATTTT. Translating it yields CASSLGGTGAWRPQHF. The V call is TRBV7-2, the J call TRBJ1-5, with 10 bases aligning to TRBD1. Germline V gene data show CDR1 as SGHTA and CDR2 as FQGNSA. J was trimmed by 9 bases and V by 1 base; bases with no gene match: 9. CDR3 length equals 16 residues.